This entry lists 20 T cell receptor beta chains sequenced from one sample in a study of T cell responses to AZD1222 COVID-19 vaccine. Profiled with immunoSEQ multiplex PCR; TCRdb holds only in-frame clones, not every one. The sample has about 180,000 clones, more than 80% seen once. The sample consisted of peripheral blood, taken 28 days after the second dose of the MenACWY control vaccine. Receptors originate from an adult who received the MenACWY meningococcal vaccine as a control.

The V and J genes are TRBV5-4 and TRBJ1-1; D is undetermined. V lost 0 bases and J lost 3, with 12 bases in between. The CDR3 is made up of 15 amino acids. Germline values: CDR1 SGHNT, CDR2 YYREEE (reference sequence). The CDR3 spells CASSLGGRRDTEAFF. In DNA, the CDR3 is TGTGCCAGCAGCTTGGGCGGCAGAAGGGACACTGAAGCTTTCTTT. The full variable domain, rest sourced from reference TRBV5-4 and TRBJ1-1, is ETGVTQSPTHLIKTRGQQVTLRCSSQSGHNTVSWYQQALGQGPQFIFQYYREEENGRGNFPPRFSGLQFPNYSSELNVNALELDDSALYLCASSLGGRRDTEAFFGQGTRLTVV.

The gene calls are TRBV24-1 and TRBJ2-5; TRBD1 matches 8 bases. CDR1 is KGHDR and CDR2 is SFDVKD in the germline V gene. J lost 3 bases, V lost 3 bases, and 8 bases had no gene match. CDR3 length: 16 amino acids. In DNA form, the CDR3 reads TGTGCCACCAGTGATCCCGGGACAGGATCTAAAGAGACCCAGTACTTC. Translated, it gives CATSDPGTGSKETQYF.

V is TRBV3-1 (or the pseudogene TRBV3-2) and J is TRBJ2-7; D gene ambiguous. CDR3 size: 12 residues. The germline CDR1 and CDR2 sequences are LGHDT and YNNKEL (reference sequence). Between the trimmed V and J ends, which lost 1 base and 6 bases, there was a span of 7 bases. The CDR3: CASSQGLLEQYF. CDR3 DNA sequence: TGTGCCAGCAGCCAAGGGCTACTCGAGCAGTACTTC.

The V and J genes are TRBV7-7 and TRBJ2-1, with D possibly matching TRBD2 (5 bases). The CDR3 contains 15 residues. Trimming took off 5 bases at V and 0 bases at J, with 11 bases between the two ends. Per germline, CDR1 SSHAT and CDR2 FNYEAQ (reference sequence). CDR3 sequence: CASSRRESSYNEQFF. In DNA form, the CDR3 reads TGTGCCAGCAGCCGAAGGGAGAGCTCCTACAATGAGCAGTTCTTC.

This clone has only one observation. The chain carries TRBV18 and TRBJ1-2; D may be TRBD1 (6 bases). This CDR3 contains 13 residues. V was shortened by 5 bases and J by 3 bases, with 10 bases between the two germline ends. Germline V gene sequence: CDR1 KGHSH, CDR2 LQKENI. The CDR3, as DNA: TGTGCCAGCTCAGTACAGGGCTACTATGGCTACACCTTC. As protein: CASSVQGYYGYTF.

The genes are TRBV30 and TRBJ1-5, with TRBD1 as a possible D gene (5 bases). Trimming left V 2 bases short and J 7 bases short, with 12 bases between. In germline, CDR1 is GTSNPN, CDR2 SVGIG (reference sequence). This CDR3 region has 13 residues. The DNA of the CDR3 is TGTGCCTGGAGTCCGGGGTCAGGGCAGCCCCAGCATTTT. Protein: CAWSPGSGQPQHF.

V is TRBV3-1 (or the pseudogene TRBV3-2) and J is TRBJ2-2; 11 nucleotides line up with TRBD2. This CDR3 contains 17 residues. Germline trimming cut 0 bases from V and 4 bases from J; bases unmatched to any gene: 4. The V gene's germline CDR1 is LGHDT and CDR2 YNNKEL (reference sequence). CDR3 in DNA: TGTGCCAGCAGCCAAGAACTAGCGGGAGCGGGCACCGGGGAGCTGTTTTTT. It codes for CASSQELAGAGTGELFF.

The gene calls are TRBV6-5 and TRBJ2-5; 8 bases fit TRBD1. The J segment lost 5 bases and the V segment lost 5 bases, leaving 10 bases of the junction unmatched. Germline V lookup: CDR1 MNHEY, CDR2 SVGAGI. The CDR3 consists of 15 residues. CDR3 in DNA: TGTGCCAGCAGTCGTCTCGGACAGGGCCAGGAGACCCAGTACTTC. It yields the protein CASSRLGQGQETQYF.

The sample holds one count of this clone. CDR3: CASSLSDTFYEQYF. CDR3 nucleotides: TGTGCCAGCAGTTTATCGGACACTTTCTACGAGCAGTACTTC. This chain links TRBV6-5 with TRBJ2-7; maybe TRBD1 (5 bases). CDR3 size: 14 residues. Looked up from germline, CDR1 is MNHEY and CDR2 is SVGAGI. V was trimmed by 4 bases and J by 3 bases, leaving 13 bases between them.

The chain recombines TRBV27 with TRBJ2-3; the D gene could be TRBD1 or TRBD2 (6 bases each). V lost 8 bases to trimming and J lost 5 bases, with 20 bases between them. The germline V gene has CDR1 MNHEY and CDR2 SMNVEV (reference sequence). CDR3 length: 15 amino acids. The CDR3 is CASGTGGGRKDTQYF. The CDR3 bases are TGTGCCAGCGGGACCGGAGGGGGGAGAAAAGATACGCAGTATTTT.

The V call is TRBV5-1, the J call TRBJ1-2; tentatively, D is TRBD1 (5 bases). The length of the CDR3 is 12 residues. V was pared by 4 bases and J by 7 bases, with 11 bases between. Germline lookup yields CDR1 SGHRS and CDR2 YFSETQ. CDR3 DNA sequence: TGCGCCAGCAGCCCTCAGGGCTTTGGCTACACCTTC. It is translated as CASSPQGFGYTF.

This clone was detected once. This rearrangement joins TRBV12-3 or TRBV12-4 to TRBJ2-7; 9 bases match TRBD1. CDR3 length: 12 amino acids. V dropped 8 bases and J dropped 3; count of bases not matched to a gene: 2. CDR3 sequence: CASGTGIYEQYF. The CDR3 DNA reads TGTGCCAGCGGGACAGGGATCTACGAGCAGTACTTC.

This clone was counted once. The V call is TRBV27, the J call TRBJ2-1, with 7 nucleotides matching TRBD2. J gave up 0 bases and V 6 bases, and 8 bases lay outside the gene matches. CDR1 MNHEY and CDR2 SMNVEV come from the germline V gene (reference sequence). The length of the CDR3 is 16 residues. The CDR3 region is CASRYLASGSYNEQFF. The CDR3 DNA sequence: TGTGCCAGCAGGTATCTCGCTAGCGGCTCCTACAATGAGCAGTTCTTC.

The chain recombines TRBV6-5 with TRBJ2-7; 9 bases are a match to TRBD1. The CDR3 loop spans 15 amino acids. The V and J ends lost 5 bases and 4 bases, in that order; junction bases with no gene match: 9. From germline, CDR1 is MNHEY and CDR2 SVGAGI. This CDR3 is CASSQRDRAGYEQYF. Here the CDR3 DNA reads TGTGCCAGCAGTCAACGGGACAGGGCAGGGTACGAGCAGTACTTC.

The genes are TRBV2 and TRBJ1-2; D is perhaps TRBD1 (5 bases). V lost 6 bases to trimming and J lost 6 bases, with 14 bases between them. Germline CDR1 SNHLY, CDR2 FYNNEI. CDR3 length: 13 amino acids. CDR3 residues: CASRVGPAHGYTF. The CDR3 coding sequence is TGTGCCAGCAGGGTGGGGCCAGCCCATGGCTACACCTTC.

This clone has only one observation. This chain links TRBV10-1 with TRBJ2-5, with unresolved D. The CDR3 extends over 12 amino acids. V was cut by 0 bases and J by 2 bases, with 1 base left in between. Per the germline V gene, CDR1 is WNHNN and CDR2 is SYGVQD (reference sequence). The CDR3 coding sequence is TGCGCCAGCAGTGAGTCTCAAGAGACCCAGTACTTC. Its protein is CASSESQETQYF.

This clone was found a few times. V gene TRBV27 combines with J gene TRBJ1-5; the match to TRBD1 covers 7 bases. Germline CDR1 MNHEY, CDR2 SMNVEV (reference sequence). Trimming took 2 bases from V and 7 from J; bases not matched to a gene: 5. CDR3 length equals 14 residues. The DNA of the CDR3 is TGTGCCAGCAGTTTACGACAGGGAATACAGCCCCAGCATTTT. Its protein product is CASSLRQGIQPQHF.

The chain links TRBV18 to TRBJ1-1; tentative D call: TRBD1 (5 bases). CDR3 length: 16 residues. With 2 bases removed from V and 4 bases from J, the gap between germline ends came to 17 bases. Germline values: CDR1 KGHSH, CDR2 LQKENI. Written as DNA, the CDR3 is TGTGCCAGCTCACCAGAGTTCGGGGAGGGGAGCACTGAAGCTTTCTTT. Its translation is CASSPEFGEGSTEAFF.

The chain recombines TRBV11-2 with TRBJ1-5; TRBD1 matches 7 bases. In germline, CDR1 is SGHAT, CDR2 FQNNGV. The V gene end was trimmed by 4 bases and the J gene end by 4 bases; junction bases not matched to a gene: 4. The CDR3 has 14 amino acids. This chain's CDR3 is CASSWTGLNQPQHF. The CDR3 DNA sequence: TGTGCCAGCAGCTGGACAGGCCTAAATCAGCCCCAGCATTTT.

The CDR3 nucleotides are TGTGCCAGCAGCCAAATTCTGACTAGCGGGGCCACCGGGGAGCTGTTTTTT. Its translation is CASSQILTSGATGELFF. V usage is TRBV5-6 and J usage is TRBJ2-2; 11 bases line up with TRBD2. V shed 4 bases and J 4 bases; nucleotides not matched to a gene: 9. CDR1 and CDR2 from the germline V gene are SGHDT and YYEEEE. The CDR3 extends over 17 amino acids. The full variable domain, rest sourced from reference TRBV5-6 and TRBJ2-2, is DAGVTQSPTHLIKTRGQQVTLRCSPKSGHDTVSWYQQALGQGPQFIFQYYEEEERQRGNFPDRFSGHQFPNYSSELNVNALLLGDSALYLCASSQILTSGATGELFFGEGSRLTVL.